This TCR beta chain was documented in a study of cytomegalovirus exposure and HLA in healthy donors (dated by TCRdb to between 2016 and 2019). About the study as a whole: An earlier analysis of under 600 of the donors reported about 290 Gb of sequence data and some 120 million unique TCR beta sequences from about 179 million T cells. The study combined high-throughput TCR immunosequencing, statistical association of individual TCRs with disease status, and machine learning to predict cytomegalovirus infection status. About 300 gigabases of sequencing data and approximately 80 million unique TCR sequences were included in an early release covering roughly 700 HLA-typed donors. Along with the roughly 670-subject first cohort, a separate validation cohort of about 110 different subjects was used. Rather than using new phenotypic data, the later analysis identified candidate immune exposures from TCR beta sequences and from how often those sequences occurred across donors. Class I and class II HLA loci were covered by the typing at four-digit resolution. The number of donors typed differed by locus, with about 629-630 for A, B, C, DRB1 and DQB1, around 500 for DQA1, 600 to 610 for DPA1, and around 430 for DPB1. Genome-wide SNP genotypes for about three fifths of the roughly 670 donors were used in a later genetic analysis, which treated that subset as a discovery cohort. To decide whether each TCR beta V gene segment behaved as functional or pseudogenic, an earlier analysis of some 600 of the donors relied on high-throughput TCR beta sequencing. Among around 400 genotyped donors of the cohort, an average of approximately 240,000 unique TCR beta nucleotide sequences was sequenced per donor, of which 15% to 20% were non-productive. Using immunosequencing, the study profiled T cell repertoires from 500 to 800 subjects and related those repertoires to cytomegalovirus serostatus. To study patterns of TCR occurrence, a later analysis re-analyzed previously published TCR beta repertoires from 600 to 750 donors and added high-resolution HLA genotyping. The study aimed to test whether cataloging public T cell receptors could reveal signatures of past pathogen exposure. Roughly five DR-DQ haplotypes were treated as single units for association and clustering because of strong linkage in the cohort. Donor age, sex, ethnicity and CMV serostatus were collected together with the repertoire data. Of the roughly 400 genotyped donors, less than 90% were placed in the genetic ancestry cluster associated with self-reported Caucasian donors. Every repertoire in the discovery cohort had been generated on one and the same sequencing platform.

What the study reported, not specific to this receptor: In a later analysis, TCR association rates were found to vary across HLA loci, with the most associated TCRs seen for DRB1 alleles and the fewest for HLA-C alleles. Correlated functional status among segregating V segments might be attributable to linkage disequilibrium, but an unknown experimental factor could not be ruled out. The 87-base-pair reads could not distinguish some IMGT-functional V segments, including TRBV6-2 and TRBV6-3, so those segments were excluded. In an earlier analysis of 500 to 650 of the donors, most TCR beta V segments appeared in productive rearrangements about 87% or about 30% of the time, broadly matching IMGT annotations. In a later genetic analysis, fewer N-insertions in productive TCRs were reported among donors in an Asian-associated ancestry cluster than the roughly 670-donor mean. A later analysis found that most CMV-associated TCR beta chains appeared HLA-restricted, with HLA associations seemingly driven largely by CMV exposure. Approximately 16 rarely observed V segments, including chromosome 9 orphons, were excluded from the earlier analysis of some 590 of the donors because counts were too low. Several of the top co-occurrence clusters appeared to be linked to parvovirus B19, influenza, CMV and Epstein-Barr virus, according to a later analysis. V-gene and J-gene trimming of TCR beta chains was associated with a missense DCLRE1C variant in a later genetic analysis, and the association was replicated in an independent cohort. HLA typing was unavailable for some donors at each locus, so association tests used only the typed subset. The sequencing pipeline was judged likely to have produced a cluster of highly shared sequence variants as a technical artifact. Three of the identified cytomegalovirus-associated TCR beta chains were confirmed in vitro to be specific for cytomegalovirus antigens. The classifier was reported to diagnose cytomegalovirus status with high specificity and sensitivity in both the original and validation cohorts. A further reported finding was that TCR beta sequences accurately predicted the HLA-A and HLA-B alleles for most subjects in the first cohort. In this cohort, only TCR beta chains were sequenced, and detectable features were limited by the absence of alpha or paired-chain data. The authors suggested that the approach could potentially be extended to other disease states and immunological phenotypes. Presence/absence analyses assumed roughly uniform sequencing depth across donors, an assumption that may not hold. A later analysis found that HLA-associated TCR beta chains were more clonally expanded and had lower generation probabilities than equally common non-associated chains. Most TCR sequences were seen in very few donors, while some public TCRs were found in many individuals. A later analysis associated roughly 17,000 TCR beta sequences with specific HLA alleles at a false discovery rate of 0.05. A total of 164 TCR beta chains were listed by the study as associated with cytomegalovirus. Assigning TCR associations to individual alleles was difficult when HLA alleles, especially DR and DQ, strongly co-occurred. Immune exposure information for the cohort was limited to CMV serostatus.

For this clone: No cognate antigen has been identified for it. Nothing much larger sits one base from this clone, and base qualities are not available.

In total, fewer than 750 healthy bone marrow donors made up the cohort. At the time of sampling, every cohort member was nominally healthy, though immune exposures that went unrecorded were likely present. The donor was CMV seropositive and belonged to the group of 250 to 350 seropositive cohort members. A peripheral blood sample was collected from each donor, and TCR beta sequencing was performed on peripheral blood mononuclear cells. Genomic DNA extraction from the blood cell samples was performed with the Qiagen DNeasy Blood Extraction Kit. Libraries were constructed by the immunoSEQ multiplex PCR assay. For the multiplex PCR, a mixture combining 60 forward primers for TCR Vbeta segments and 13 reverse primers for TCR Jbeta segments was used. The CDR3 region of rearranged TCR beta genes was amplified from genomic DNA by a multiplex PCR assay. The Illumina HiSeq System was used to sequence the amplified TCR beta libraries as 87-base-pair reads. Per the source publication's procedure: In a later analysis, tens of millions of unique TCR beta chains were counted across the approximately 670 repertoires, and roughly 10 million of these chains were shared by at least two donors. Raw reads were error-corrected and collapsed into unique sequences by a nearest-neighbor algorithm in which closely related sequences were merged to remove PCR and sequencing errors. CDR3 sequences were aligned to IMGT reference sequences to assign V, D and J gene segments. Each retained sequence needed at least a six-nucleotide match to both a V gene segment and a J gene segment. Rearrangements were classified as productive when the CDR3 lacked stop codons and remained in frame with V and J, and all other rearrangements were classified as non-productive. CDR3 was defined by IMGT convention, running from the second conserved V-encoded cysteine to the conserved J-encoded phenylalanine. Sequences without an unambiguous match to a single V gene segment were excluded from the earlier analysis of almost 600 of the donors. An earlier analysis of fewer than 650 of the donors classified V segments as functional when productive rearrangements were above 56.7% and as segregating when the standard deviation between donors was above 5%. A statistical classification framework was developed to diagnose cytomegalovirus status using the catalog of TCR beta chain sequences. A later analysis assigned V and J genes by comparing TCR nucleotide sequences with IMGT/GENE-DB human TR gene sequences. A later analysis assigned CDR3 sequences and most-parsimonious VDJ recombination scenarios with the TCRdist pipeline. In a later analysis, each TCR beta chain was defined by its CDR3 amino acid sequence together with its V-gene family, and reads lacking a unique V-gene family were excluded. To address suspected cross-contamination and a sequencing artifact, a later analysis removed under 600 highly shared, low-generation-probability nucleotide sequences. In a later analysis, a clonal expansion index for each public chain was calculated from normalized within-repertoire ranks of inferred template counts. In a later analysis, generation probabilities were computed using a VDJ recombination model fitted to out-of-frame rearrangements, and the results were checked against IGoR. Hypergeometric tests were used in a later analysis to score TCR-TCR, TCR-HLA and TCR-CMV co-occurrence, with a repertoire-size bias correction applied to the TCR pairs. A later analysis estimated false discovery rates by permuting HLA or CMV assignments 20 times. In a later analysis, co-occurring TCRs were grouped using DBSCAN, with TCRdist sequence similarity added in when clustering inside HLA-allele-positive subsets. Repertoires with fewer than 30,000 or more than 120,000 public chains were left out of co-occurrence clustering, as were four to six repertoires with anomalous nucleotide sharing. TCRdb holds this immuneACCESS table with in-frame rearrangements only. Some clones are missing; in checked studies, unresolved V genes explain under half, and the rest has no known cause. V and J calls and clone size are as listed in that table; D and trimming were resolved from the DNA. This sample is represented by about 150,000 clones; 64% of them were singletons. About 2.9% of the sample belongs to the ten largest clones.

Unmatched junction bases come to 9, with V trimmed by 4 bases and J by 6 bases. The CDR3 runs 15 residues from the cysteine to the phenylalanine. This entry keeps only the CDR3 DNA: 45 bases, framed from base 1. The germline V gene gives CDR1 as SGHRS and CDR2 as YFSETQ. The source is a woman in her thirties in good health and CMV-seropositive. What was sequenced was PBMCs. The V gene is TRBV5-1 and the J gene is TRBJ2-4; TRBD2 aligns with 8 central bases. The CDR3 loop reads CASSPLAGTGNIQYF. The nucleotide sequence reads TGCGCCAGCAGCCCGTTAGCGGGAACGGGAAACATTCAGTACTTC.